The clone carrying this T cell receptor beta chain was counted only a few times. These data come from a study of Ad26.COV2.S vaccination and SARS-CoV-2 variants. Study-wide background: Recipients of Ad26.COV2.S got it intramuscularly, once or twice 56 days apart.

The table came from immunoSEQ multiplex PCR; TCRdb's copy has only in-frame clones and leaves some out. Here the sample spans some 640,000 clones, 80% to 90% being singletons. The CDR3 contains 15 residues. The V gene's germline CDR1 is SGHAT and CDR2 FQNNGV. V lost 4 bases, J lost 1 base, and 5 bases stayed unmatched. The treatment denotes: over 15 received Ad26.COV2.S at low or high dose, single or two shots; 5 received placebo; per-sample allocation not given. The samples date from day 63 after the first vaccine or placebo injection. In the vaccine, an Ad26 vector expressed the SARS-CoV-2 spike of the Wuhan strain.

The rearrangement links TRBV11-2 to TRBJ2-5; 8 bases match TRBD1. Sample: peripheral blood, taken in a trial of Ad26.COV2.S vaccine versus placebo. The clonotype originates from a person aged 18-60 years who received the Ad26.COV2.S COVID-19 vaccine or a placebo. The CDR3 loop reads CASSSGTGSQETQYF. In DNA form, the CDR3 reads TGTGCCAGCAGCTCGGGGACAGGCTCCCAAGAGACCCAGTACTTC.